One and the same sample provided the 8 T cell receptor beta chains below, sequenced in a study of CD8 T cells in Susac syndrome. When the RNA was reverse transcribed, random hexamers were used with an input of roughly 0.45 to 1 ug. TCRdb re-called the immunoSEQ multiplex PCR reads through MiXCR, storing one row per CDR3 protein. The table shows tens of thousands of distinct CDR3 sequences, with approximately 93% occurring only once. Sequenced input: CD8+ T cells from PBMCs. The receptors stem from a human donor with Susac syndrome.

The gene calls are TRBV5-4 and TRBJ2-7, with 10 bases aligning to TRBD2. J gave up 3 bases and V 4 bases, and 4 bases lay outside the gene matches. The CDR3 runs to 14 residues. CDR1 is SGHNT and CDR2 is YYREEE in the germline V gene (reference sequence). The CDR3 reads CASSVAGGVYEQYF. The CDR3 coding sequence is TGTGCCAGCAGCGTAGCGGGAGGAGTCTACGAGCAGTACTTC.

The CDR3 reads CAWTLGGPNEQFF. CDR3 sequence (DNA): TGTGCCTGGACTTTGGGAGGGCCCAATGAGCAGTTCTTC. The chain links TRBV30 to TRBJ2-1; 7 bases are shared with TRBD2. With 4 bases clipped from V and 6 bases from J, the junction kept 6 bases outside the gene matches. The CDR3 consists of 13 residues. The germline gives CDR1 GTSNPN, CDR2 SVGIG (reference sequence).

The chain links TRBV6-5 to TRBJ1-5; D is unclear. Trimming cost V 4 bases and J 1 base, with 17 bases left between them. Germline-derived CDR1 and CDR2 are MNHEY and SVGAGI. CDR3 length: 17 residues. CDR3 bases: TGTGCCAGCAGTTTCCTCGACGGTTGGAAAAGCAATCAGCCCCAGCATTTT. It yields the protein CASSFLDGWKSNQPQHF.

The gene calls are TRBV27 and TRBJ1-2; the D is unclear. CDR3 length: 14 amino acids. Germline V gene sequence: CDR1 MNHEY, CDR2 SMNVEV (reference sequence). V lost 6 bases and J 1 base, leaving 12 bases between the germline ends. The DNA for the CDR3 is TGTGCCAGCAGCTCTTCTCGTATTAACTATGGCTACACCTTC. Its translation is CASSSSRINYGYTF.

The chain employs TRBV7-8 and TRBJ2-1; no firm D call. The germline gives CDR1 SGHVS, CDR2 FQNEAQ. V was trimmed by 5 bases and J by 3 bases, leaving 8 bases between them. This CDR3 contains 13 residues. The CDR3 DNA is TGTGCCAGCAGCCCTAACCGCTACAATGAGCAGTTCTTC. Translating it yields CASSPNRYNEQFF.

The chain couples TRBV3-1 to TRBJ1-6; the D is unclear. The V gene's germline CDR1 is LGHDT and CDR2 YNNKEL (reference sequence). The CDR3 length is 16 residues. Trimming left V 0 bases short and J 5 bases short, with 11 bases between. DNA of the CDR3: TGTGCCAGCAGCCAAGATTGGGCAGGCGATAATTCACCCCTCCACTTT. Encoded protein: CASSQDWAGDNSPLHF. Full variable domain (missing parts from reference TRBV3-1 and TRBJ1-6): DTAVSQTPKYLVTQMGNDKSIKCEQNLGHDTMYWYKQDSKKFLKIMFSYNNKELIINETVPNRFSPKSPDKAHLNLHINSLELGDSAVYFCASSQDWAGDNSPLHFGNGTRLTVT.

The V and J genes are TRBV28 and TRBJ2-7; 14 nucleotides line up with TRBD2. Unmatched junction bases numbered 20, after V lost 8 bases and J lost 5 bases. This CDR3 has 19 amino acids. CDR1 MDHEN and CDR2 SYDVKM come from the germline V gene. CDR3 sequence reads: CASSIGRGLAGGFSDEQYF. The CDR3, as DNA: TGTGCCAGCTCCATCGGACGAGGACTAGCGGGAGGATTCAGCGACGAGCAGTACTTC.

The rearrangement links TRBV11-2 to TRBJ2-5; possible D gene TRBD1, 5 bases. Trimming took 5 bases from V and 1 from J, leaving 17 bases between them. CDR1 and CDR2 (germline): SGHAT, FQNNGV. The CDR3 spans 16 residues. CDR3 in amino acids: CASSLGHRPGQETQYF. Written as DNA, the CDR3 is TGTGCCAGCAGCCTTGGACACCGACCCGGCCAAGAGACCCAGTACTTC.